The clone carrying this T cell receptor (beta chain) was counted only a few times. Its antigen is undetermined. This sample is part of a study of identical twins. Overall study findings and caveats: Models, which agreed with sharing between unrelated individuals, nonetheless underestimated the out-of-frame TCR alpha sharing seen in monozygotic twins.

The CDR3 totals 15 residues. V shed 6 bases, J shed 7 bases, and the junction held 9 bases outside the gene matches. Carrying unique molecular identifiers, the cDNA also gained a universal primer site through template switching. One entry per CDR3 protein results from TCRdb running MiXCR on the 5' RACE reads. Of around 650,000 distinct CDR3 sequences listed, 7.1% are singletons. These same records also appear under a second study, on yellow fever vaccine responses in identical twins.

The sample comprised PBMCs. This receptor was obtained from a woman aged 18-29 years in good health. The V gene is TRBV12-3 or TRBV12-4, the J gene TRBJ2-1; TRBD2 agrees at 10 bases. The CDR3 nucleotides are TGTGCCAGCAGGCCTAGCGGGAGCGAACGAAATGAGCAGTTCTTC. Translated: CASRPSGSERNEQFF.